The clone carrying this T cell receptor beta chain was seen a single time. This record comes from a study of CD8+ T cells in alopecia areata. In a group of five patients, CD4+ cells were sorted into CD25+CD127- cells. Patients with alopecia areata provided lesional scalp punch biopsies as well as peripheral blood. It was from PBMCs that CD4+ and CD8+ T cells were sorted. CDR3 length: 14 amino acids. CDR1 LNHNV and CDR2 YYDKDF come from the germline V gene (reference sequence). Trimming removed 2 bases from V and 5 bases from J, with 9 bases in between. Reverse transcribed after extraction, RNA yielded cDNA as the sequencing template. The method was immunoSEQ multiplex PCR; TCRdb's version includes in-frame clones alone and lacks a portion of them. The sample consists of 37,000 or so clones, 45% to 65% of them appearing once.

What was sequenced was CD4+ Tregs sorted from blood. The rearrangement joins TRBV15 to TRBJ2-2, with unresolved D. The TCR sequence derives from a human donor with alopecia areata. The CDR3 loop reads CATSRSTWTGELFF. The CDR3 DNA is TGTGCCACCAGCAGAAGTACTTGGACCGGGGAGCTGTTTTTT.